This T cell receptor (beta chain) is from a study of T cells in Graves' hyperthyroidism and ophthalmopathy. Trimming left V 5 bases short and J 5 bases short, with 18 bases between. This CDR3 is built from 15 residues. From RNA transcripts, TCR beta CDR3 regions were amplified. An initial round of RT-PCR targeting the TCR CDR3 relied on the HTBI primer set. TCRdb re-derived calls from the multiplex PCR reads in MiXCR, one entry per CDR3 protein. The profile shows under 400,000 distinct CDR3 sequences, 20% to 25% of them singletons. Diagnosis relied on clinical symptoms, serum thyroxine and TRAb, thyroid ultrasound and orbital computed tomography.

The source of this sequence is a man aged 50 to 59 with Graves' hyperthyroidism. The chain recombines TRBV12-3 or TRBV12-4 with TRBJ2-5, with D possibly being TRBD1 (5 bases). The specimen sequenced was blood. The CDR3 region has the DNA TGTGCCAGCAGTATATCAGGACACGCGAGGGAGACCCAGTACTTC. Residues: CASSISGHARETQYF.